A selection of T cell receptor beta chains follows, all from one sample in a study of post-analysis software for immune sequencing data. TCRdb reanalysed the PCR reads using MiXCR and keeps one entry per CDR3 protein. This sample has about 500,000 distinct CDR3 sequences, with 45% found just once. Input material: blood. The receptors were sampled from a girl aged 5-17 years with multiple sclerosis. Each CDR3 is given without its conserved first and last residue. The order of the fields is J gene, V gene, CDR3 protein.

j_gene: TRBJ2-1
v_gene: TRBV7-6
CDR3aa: ASSLEAGSSYNEQF

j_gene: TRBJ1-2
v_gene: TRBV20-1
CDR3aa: SARADRPPYGYT

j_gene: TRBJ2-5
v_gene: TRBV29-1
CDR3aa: SAGSGRGGETQY

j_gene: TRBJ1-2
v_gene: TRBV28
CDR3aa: ASTGRLGRKDYGYT

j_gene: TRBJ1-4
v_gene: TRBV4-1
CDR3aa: ASSQDPPGINEKLF

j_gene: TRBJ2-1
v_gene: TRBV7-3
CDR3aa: ASSLGGSYNEQF

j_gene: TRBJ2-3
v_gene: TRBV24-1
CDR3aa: ATRGLGLAGETDTQY

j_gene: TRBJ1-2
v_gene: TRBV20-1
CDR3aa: SFHREIDYGYT

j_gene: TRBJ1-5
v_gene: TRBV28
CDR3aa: ASTKGRSLRVGNQPQH

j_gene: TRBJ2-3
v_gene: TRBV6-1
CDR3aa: ASSPPPRTGASTDTQY